The rows below give T cell receptor beta chains drawn from one sample of a study of blood T cell repertoires in COVID-19. Generated by immunoSEQ multiplex PCR, the TCRdb table keeps only in-frame clones and is missing some. The table lists tens of thousands of clones, 88% of them singletons. The sequenced material came from peripheral blood. The receptors originated from a woman aged 70-85 years with acute or convalescent COVID-19. Each CDR3 is given with its conserved first and last residue. Each record gives: J gene, clone size, V gene, CDR3 length, D gene, CDR3 DNA, CDR3 protein. A D gene is named only where the DNA matches it firmly. Size is omitted from some rows. Given values are once, few, many or a class for expanded clones.

J: TRBJ2-3; size: NA; V: TRBV5-1; length: 15; D: TRBD1; DNA: TGCGCCAGCAGCTTACAGACAGGGTTGGTAGATACGCAGTATTTT; CDR3: CASSLQTGLVDTQYF
J: TRBJ1-2; size: NA; V: TRBV28; length: 13; D: NA; DNA: TGTGCCAGCAATCAGGGGACCCACTATGGCTACACCTTC; CDR3: CASNQGTHYGYTF
J: TRBJ2-1; size: NA; V: TRBV5-5; length: 13; D: TRBD2; DNA: TGTGCCAGCAGCTTTCTGGCGGGAGGGTGGGAGTTCTTC; CDR3: CASSFLAGGWEFF
J: TRBJ2-7; size: NA; V: TRBV6-5; length: 14; D: TRBD1; DNA: TGTGCCAGCAAAGTGTGGACAGGGGACTACGAGCAGTACTTC; CDR3: CASKVWTGDYEQYF
J: TRBJ1-6; size: NA; V: TRBV7-6; length: 15; D: NA; DNA: TGTGCCAGCAGCTTAGGGCACCAAAATAATTCACCCCTCCACTTT; CDR3: CASSLGHQNNSPLHF
J: TRBJ1-1; size: once; V: TRBV4-1; length: 16; D: TRBD1; DNA: TGCGCCAGCACCACCCCCGGACAGGGCCAGAACACTGAAGCTTTCTTT; CDR3: CASTTPGQGQNTEAFF
J: TRBJ2-7; size: few; V: TRBV9; length: 14; D: TRBD1; DNA: TGTGCCAGCGGCCGGACAGGGAGCTCCTACGAGCAGTACTTC; CDR3: CASGRTGSSYEQYF
J: TRBJ2-7; size: NA; V: TRBV6-5; length: 14; D: NA; DNA: TGTGCCAGCAGCCCCACAGGGTTCTCCTACGAGCAGTACTTC; CDR3: CASSPTGFSYEQYF
J: TRBJ2-3; size: NA; V: TRBV27; length: 15; D: NA; DNA: TGTGCCAGCAGTTTACGACAGGCTAGCACAGATACGCAGTATTTT; CDR3: CASSLRQASTDTQYF
J: TRBJ2-1; size: NA; V: TRBV18; length: 13; D: NA; DNA: TGTGCCAGCTCACCGGGACTCCACAATGAGCAGTTCTTC; CDR3: CASSPGLHNEQFF
J: TRBJ1-4; size: once; V: TRBV5-6; length: 16; D: NA; DNA: TGTGCCAGCAGCTTATGGACAGAGAGAACTAATGAAAAACTGTTTTTT; CDR3: CASSLWTERTNEKLFF
J: TRBJ2-7; size: NA; V: TRBV29-1; length: 13; D: NA; DNA: TGCAGCGTGTCTCTTAGCGAGCGCTACGAGCAGTACTTC; CDR3: CSVSLSERYEQYF
J: TRBJ1-4; size: NA; V: TRBV15; length: 13; D: NA; DNA: TGTGCCACCAGCAGCAGGGGCGAGGAAAAACTGTTTTTT; CDR3: CATSSRGEEKLFF
J: TRBJ2-1; size: NA; V: TRBV18; length: 13; D: NA; DNA: TGTGCCAGTTCCCGGGACTCCTACAATGAGCAGTTCTTC; CDR3: CASSRDSYNEQFF
J: TRBJ1-1; size: NA; V: TRBV13; length: 16; D: TRBD1; DNA: TGTGCCAGCAGCTCCCTCACAGAGACAGGGGGCACTGAAGCTTTCTTT; CDR3: CASSSLTETGGTEAFF
J: TRBJ2-7; size: NA; V: TRBV6-2/TRBV6-3; length: 13; D: NA; DNA: TGTGCCAGCAGTACAGGCCGTACCTACGAGCAGTACTTC; CDR3: CASSTGRTYEQYF
J: TRBJ2-1; size: NA; V: TRBV9; length: 14; D: TRBD1; DNA: TGTGCCAGCAGCGCCGGGACAGGGGAAAATGAGCAGTTCTTC; CDR3: CASSAGTGENEQFF
J: TRBJ2-1; size: NA; V: TRBV27; length: 15; D: TRBD2; DNA: TGTGCCAGCAGTTTTACTAGCGGGAGGAGGAATGAGCAGTTCTTC; CDR3: CASSFTSGRRNEQFF
J: TRBJ2-3; size: NA; V: TRBV6-5; length: 14; D: NA; DNA: TGTGCCAGCATTTCAGGGGCCAGCACAGATACGCAGTATTTT; CDR3: CASISGASTDTQYF
J: TRBJ2-1; size: NA; V: TRBV28; length: 17; D: NA; DNA: TGTGCCAGCAGTTCCCCACTTAGGGGGGGGTCGGGCAATGAGCAGTTCTTC; CDR3: CASSSPLRGGSGNEQFF
J: TRBJ2-2; size: once; V: TRBV5-1; length: 15; D: TRBD2; DNA: TGCGCCAGCAGTTATCTAGCGGGAGCGCCCGGGGAGCTGTTTTTT; CDR3: CASSYLAGAPGELFF
J: TRBJ2-3; size: NA; V: TRBV7-8; length: 14; D: NA; DNA: TGTGCCAGCAGCTTTGTGTTGCTGGCTGATACGCAGTATTTT; CDR3: CASSFVLLADTQYF
J: TRBJ2-5; size: NA; V: TRBV28; length: 17; D: TRBD2; DNA: TGTGCCAGCAGTTTACCTCGACTAGCGGGGAACAAAGAGACCCAGTACTTC; CDR3: CASSLPRLAGNKETQYF
J: TRBJ1-2; size: NA; V: TRBV7-6; length: 14; D: TRBD1; DNA: TGTGCCAGCAGCTCAAACAGGGGCGACTATGGCTACACCTTC; CDR3: CASSSNRGDYGYTF
J: TRBJ2-2; size: once; V: TRBV27; length: 15; D: TRBD2; DNA: TGTGCCAGCAGTTTAGGGGCGGCGGGAGCCGGGGAGCTGTTTTTT; CDR3: CASSLGAAGAGELFF
J: TRBJ2-5; size: NA; V: TRBV6-6; length: 15; D: TRBD2; DNA: TGTGCCAGCAGTTTCAACCTACTAGCGGGGGAGACCCAGTACTTC; CDR3: CASSFNLLAGETQYF
J: TRBJ1-4; size: NA; V: TRBV7-9; length: 15; D: TRBD1; DNA: TGTGCCAGCAGCCCAGGGACAGATAATAATGAAAAACTGTTTTTT; CDR3: CASSPGTDNNEKLFF
J: TRBJ1-1; size: NA; V: TRBV5-1; length: 17; D: TRBD1; DNA: TGCGCCAGCAGTCGCGATCCAGGGGGCTCTGGAGGGACTGAAGCTTTCTTT; CDR3: CASSRDPGGSGGTEAFF
J: TRBJ2-5; size: NA; V: TRBV7-3; length: 13; D: NA; DNA: TGTGCCAGCAGCAAGACAGGACGGGAGACCCAGTACTTC; CDR3: CASSKTGRETQYF
J: TRBJ2-7; size: NA; V: TRBV14; length: 15; D: TRBD1; DNA: TGTGCCAGCAGCCATATAGACAGGGTGGCCTACGAGCAGTACTTC; CDR3: CASSHIDRVAYEQYF
J: TRBJ2-5; size: few; V: TRBV30; length: 13; D: TRBD2; DNA: TGTGCCTGGAGTGTTGGGACTAGGAGGACCCAGTACTTC; CDR3: CAWSVGTRRTQYF
J: TRBJ2-1; size: NA; V: TRBV5-1; length: 15; D: TRBD1; DNA: TGCGCCAGTGTAGATGGAGTACAGGGGGGCAATGAGCAGTTCTTC; CDR3: CASVDGVQGGNEQFF
J: TRBJ1-5; size: NA; V: TRBV30; length: 16; D: TRBD1; DNA: TGTGCCTGGAGCGCCGGGACAGGGTCGAGAAATCAGCCCCAGCATTTT; CDR3: CAWSAGTGSRNQPQHF
J: TRBJ1-2; size: few; V: TRBV5-3; length: 20; D: TRBD1; DNA: TGTGCCAGAAGCCTGCCGCCACCCGTAGGACAGGGCCCCCTTAACTATGGCTACACCTTC; CDR3: CARSLPPPVGQGPLNYGYTF
J: TRBJ2-1; size: NA; V: TRBV5-1; length: 16; D: TRBD2; DNA: TGCGCCAGCAGCTTGGCCATGGGACTAGCACTAAATGAGCAGTTCTTC; CDR3: CASSLAMGLALNEQFF
J: TRBJ2-5; size: NA; V: TRBV4-1; length: 15; D: NA; DNA: TGCGCCAGCAGCCAAACACGGACAGCACAAGAGACCCAGTACTTC; CDR3: CASSQTRTAQETQYF
J: TRBJ2-7; size: NA; V: TRBV19; length: 15; D: TRBD1; DNA: TGTGCCAGTAGTATGGGGACAGGGGCCCTCTACGAGCAGTACTTC; CDR3: CASSMGTGALYEQYF
J: TRBJ2-3; size: NA; V: TRBV9; length: 16; D: TRBD2; DNA: TGTGCCAGCAGCAGTCCAGCGGGGGGTATCACAGATACGCAGTATTTT; CDR3: CASSSPAGGITDTQYF
J: TRBJ1-6; size: few; V: TRBV18; length: 14; D: TRBD1; DNA: TGTGCCAGCTCAGCGGGACAGGAGAATTCACCCCTCCACTTT; CDR3: CASSAGQENSPLHF
J: TRBJ2-1; size: NA; V: TRBV27; length: 12; D: NA; DNA: TGTGCCAGTCGGGGTGCCTACAATGAGCAGTTCTTC; CDR3: CASRGAYNEQFF
J: TRBJ2-1; size: NA; V: TRBV7-3; length: 15; D: TRBD2; DNA: TGTGCCAGCAGCTCGAAGCGGGGGGGAAATAATGAGCAGTTCTTC; CDR3: CASSSKRGGNNEQFF